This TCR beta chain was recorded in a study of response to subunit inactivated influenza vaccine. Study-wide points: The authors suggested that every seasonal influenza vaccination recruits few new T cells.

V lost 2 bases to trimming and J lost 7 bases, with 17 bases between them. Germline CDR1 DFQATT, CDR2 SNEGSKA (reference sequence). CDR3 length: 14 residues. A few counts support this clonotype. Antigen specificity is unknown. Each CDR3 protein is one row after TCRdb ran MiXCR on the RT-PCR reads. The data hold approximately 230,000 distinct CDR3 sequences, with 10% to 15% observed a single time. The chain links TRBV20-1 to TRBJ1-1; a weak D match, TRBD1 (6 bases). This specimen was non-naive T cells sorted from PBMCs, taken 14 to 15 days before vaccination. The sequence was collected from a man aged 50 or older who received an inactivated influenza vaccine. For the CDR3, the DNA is TGCAGTGCTAGATTCAGGGGCGCAATTTTTGAAGCTTTCTTT. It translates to CSARFRGAIFEAFF.